The 23 T cell receptor beta chains below come from one sample, sequenced in a study of shared clonotypes between healthy human individuals (dated by TCRdb to about 2020). CD8 naive samples were CD45RO-negative cells positively selected for CCR7, giving a CD45RA+CCR7+ population that excluded TemRA cells. Receptor amplification or capture employed the immunoSEQ multiplex PCR assay. TCRdb took over this immuneACCESS table, retaining in-frame rearrangements with V and J assigned. Such tables are incomplete; in checked studies, under half of the missing clones stem from an unresolved V gene, and the remainder is unexplained. A total of 2 million to 2.5 million clones appear in this sample, about 95% of them only once. The ten largest clones capture around 1.1% of the sample. The sequenced sample consisted of naive CD8+ T cells sorted from blood. The sample's cell subset or site label, decoded: CD45RA+CCR7+. These receptors were collected from a man aged 18 to 35 in good health.

V gene TRBV5-6 combines with J gene TRBJ2-7, with unresolved D. This CDR3 region has 15 residues. Germline CDR1 reads SGHDT; CDR2 reads YYEEEE. The germline V and J ends were trimmed by 2 bases and 2 bases, with 14 bases remaining between them. The chain's CDR3 is CASSFLGETPYEQYF. The CDR3 bases are TGTGCCAGCAGCTTCCTTGGGGAAACCCCCTACGAGCAGTACTTC.

This chain joins TRBV4-3 and TRBJ2-1, with D perhaps TRBD1 (5 bases). Germline-derived CDR1 and CDR2 are LGHNA and YSLEER. This CDR3 is built from 14 residues. V lost 4 bases and J lost 2, with 9 bases in between. DNA of the CDR3: TGCGCCAGCAGCCCGTCGACAGCCTACAATGAGCAGTTCTTC. It codes for CASSPSTAYNEQFF.

The chain uses TRBV5-6 and TRBJ2-7; weak D call: TRBD1 (6 bases). V lost 3 bases, J lost 4 bases, and 11 bases lay in between. CDR3 length: 13 amino acids. Looked up from germline, CDR1 is SGHDT and CDR2 is YYEEEE. DNA of the CDR3: TGTGCCAGCAGCTCGGACAGCTTATACGAGCAGTACTTC. It codes for CASSSDSLYEQYF.

Written as DNA, the CDR3 is TGTGCCAGCAGCCTTGGCGGCGGGGGTGCCTACGAGCAGTACTTC. This sequence encodes CASSLGGGGAYEQYF. The chain couples TRBV13 to TRBJ2-7; 7 bases line up with TRBD2. The germline CDR1 and CDR2 sequences are PRHDT and FYEKMQ (reference sequence). The CDR3 totals 15 residues. The trim removed 5 bases at V and 2 bases at J, leaving 9 bases unmatched.

The chain links TRBV4-2 to TRBJ2-7; 9 bases align to TRBD1. Trimming at V came to 0 bases and at J to 1 base, leaving 13 bases not matched to a gene. The CDR3 loop spans 19 amino acids. Germline CDR1 and CDR2: LGHNA and YNFKEQ. The CDR3 DNA follows: TGTGCCAGCAGCCAAGAAGGGACAGGGTATGGCCTAGCTTCCTACGAGCAGTACTTC. Its protein product is CASSQEGTGYGLASYEQYF.

The chain joins TRBV7-9 to TRBJ2-7; 8 bases align to TRBD2. Germline V lookup: CDR1 SEHNR, CDR2 FQNEAQ (reference sequence). The CDR3 loop spans 14 amino acids. Trimming at V came to 7 bases and at J to 5 bases, leaving 10 bases not matched to a gene. CDR3 sequence: CASTPSGGFDEQYF. DNA of the CDR3: TGTGCCAGCACACCAAGCGGGGGTTTTGACGAGCAGTACTTC.

A single count supports this clone. CDR3 DNA: TGCGCCAGCAGCCAAGATCGGGGGACGAACACTGAAGCTTTCTTT. It is translated as CASSQDRGTNTEAFF. The chain uses TRBV4-3 and TRBJ1-1; possible D gene TRBD1, 5 bases. In germline, CDR1 is LGHNA, CDR2 YSLEER. The germline V and J ends were trimmed by 0 bases and 1 base, with 9 bases remaining between them. This CDR3 region has 15 residues.

Details on this clone: Distinct nucleotide sequences in the sample also encode this CDR3. This chain connects TRBV2 to TRBJ2-1, with TRBD2 matching 7 bases. The germline V gene encodes CDR1 SNHLY and CDR2 FYNNEI. Germline trimming cut 3 bases from V and 2 bases from J; bases unmatched to any gene: 4. This CDR3 spans 15 amino acids. This CDR3 reads CASSESGEAYNEQFF. In DNA form, the CDR3 reads TGTGCCAGCAGTGAGAGCGGGGAGGCCTACAATGAGCAGTTCTTC.

J is TRBJ2-5 and V is TRBV7-6, with D perhaps matching TRBD1 (6 bases). V lost 6 bases and J lost 2, with 10 bases in between. From germline, CDR1 is SGHVS and CDR2 FNYEAQ. This CDR3 is 13 amino acids long. The CDR3 nucleotides are TGTGCCAGCAGTCGGACAGTTCAAGAGACCCAGTACTTC. Translation gives CASSRTVQETQYF.

The V and J genes are TRBV7-2 and TRBJ2-7, with 14 nucleotides matching TRBD2. With V trimmed by 2 bases and J by 5 bases, 8 bases remained unmatched. Germline values: CDR1 SGHTA, CDR2 FQGNSA. The CDR3 covers 17 residues. CDR3 amino acids: CASSLTAGTSGSDEQYF. DNA of the CDR3: TGTGCCAGCAGCTTAACGGCCGGGACTAGCGGGAGCGACGAGCAGTACTTC.

The V call is TRBV6-1, the J call TRBJ2-5, with 10 nucleotides matching TRBD2. CDR3 length equals 13 residues. Trimming cost V 4 bases and J 8 bases; bases outside gene matches: 4. Per germline, CDR1 MNHNS and CDR2 SASEGT. The CDR3 nucleotides are TGTGCCAGCAGTGGGTCTAGCGGGAGTACCCAGTACTTC. This translates into CASSGSSGSTQYF.

The rearrangement uses TRBV27 and TRBJ2-7; D is undetermined. This CDR3 has 14 residues. CDR1 and CDR2 from the germline V gene are MNHEY and SMNVEV (reference sequence). Trimming removed 5 bases at V and 3 bases at J, with 14 bases between. The CDR3 coding sequence is TGTGCCAGCAGTAGTGATACGCCCTACTACGAGCAGTACTTC. Its translation: CASSSDTPYYEQYF.

This chain links TRBV30 with TRBJ2-3; D is unresolved. Trimming shortened V by 0 bases and J by 3 bases, and 13 bases separated the two germline ends. CDR3 length: 15 amino acids. From germline, CDR1 is GTSNPN and CDR2 SVGIG (reference sequence). CDR3 DNA sequence: TGTGCCTGGAGTGTACCCCCTATGTGGACAGATACGCAGTATTTT. Its protein is CAWSVPPMWTDTQYF. Based on the CDR3 plus reference TRBV30 and TRBJ2-3, the full variable domain is SQTIHQWPATLVQPVGSPLSLECTVEGTSNPNLYWYRQAAGRGLQLLFYSVGIGQISSEVPQNLSASRPQDRQFILSSKKLLLSDSGFYLCAWSVPPMWTDTQYFGPGTRLTVL.

V usage is TRBV5-1 and J usage is TRBJ2-7; 9 bases align to TRBD2. The ends lost 3 bases at V and 2 bases at J; junction bases unmatched: 12. This CDR3 spans 17 amino acids. Germline loops: CDR1 SGHRS, CDR2 YFSETQ. CDR3 loop: CASSWGALAGLTYEQYF. The CDR3 DNA sequence: TGCGCCAGCAGCTGGGGGGCACTAGCGGGCCTAACCTACGAGCAGTACTTC.

This clone was seen just once. The chain joins TRBV5-4 to TRBJ2-5; the match to TRBD2 covers 9 bases. J gave up 2 bases and V 5 bases, and 7 bases lay outside the gene matches. Germline V gene sequence: CDR1 SGHNT, CDR2 YYREEE (reference sequence). This CDR3 has 15 amino acids. The CDR3 sequence: CASSYSSGKQETQYF. The CDR3 coding sequence is TGTGCCAGCAGTTATTCTAGCGGGAAGCAAGAGACCCAGTACTTC.

J is TRBJ2-1 and V is TRBV9; TRBD2 agrees at 11 bases. V shed 5 bases, J shed 7 bases, and the junction held 8 bases outside the gene matches. In germline, CDR1 is SGDLS, CDR2 YYNGEE. This CDR3 contains 15 residues. CDR3 loop: CASSPSGRPDNEQFF. For the CDR3, the DNA is TGTGCCAGCAGTCCTAGCGGGAGGCCGGATAATGAGCAGTTCTTC.

The chain joins TRBV2 to TRBJ2-1; 12 positions match TRBD2. Germline CDR1 reads SNHLY; CDR2 reads FYNNEI. Trimming removed 4 bases from V and 4 bases from J; junction bases left unmatched: 2. The CDR3 loop spans 15 amino acids. The CDR3 DNA reads as TGTGCCAGCAGTGGACTAGCGGGGGTATACAATGAGCAGTTCTTC. It codes for CASSGLAGVYNEQFF.

This chain joins TRBV10-1 and TRBJ2-7; D not certain. V was clipped by 8 bases and J by 1 base, with 9 bases between them. Germline assignment: CDR1 WNHNN and CDR2 SYGVQD (reference sequence). The CDR3 is 12 residues long. This chain's CDR3 is CASPQFSYEQYF. DNA for the CDR3: TGCGCCAGCCCCCAGTTTTCCTACGAGCAGTACTTC.

V and J are TRBV11-3 and TRBJ2-2; 8 bases are shared with TRBD2. V gave up 5 bases and J gave up 1 base; unmatched junction bases: 3. Germline V gives CDR1 SGHNT, CDR2 YENEEA. There are 15 residues in the CDR3. The CDR3 protein is CASSAGLENTGELFF. The CDR3 DNA reads as TGTGCCAGCAGCGCGGGACTAGAGAACACCGGGGAGCTGTTTTTT.

J is TRBJ1-2 and V is TRBV10-3; tentative D call: TRBD1 (5 bases). The CDR3 contains 14 residues. Trimming shortened V by 7 bases and J by 7 bases, and 19 bases separated the two germline ends. CDR1 is ENHRY and CDR2 is SYGVKD in the germline V gene. DNA of the CDR3: TGTGCCATCAAAGAAGGGGAGGGGTTCCGTGGCTACACCTTC. Protein product: CAIKEGEGFRGYTF.

The V gene is TRBV14, the J gene TRBJ2-1; 7 positions match TRBD1. In germline, CDR1 is SGHDN, CDR2 FVKESK. The CDR3 has 17 amino acids. Germline trimming cut 0 bases from V and 3 bases from J; bases unmatched to any gene: 8. DNA of the CDR3: TGTGCCAGCAGCCAAGAGAGGGGGCCCCTAAGCTACAATGAGCAGTTCTTC. It encodes CASSQERGPLSYNEQFF. The variable domain in full, with the rest retrieved from reference TRBV14 and TRBJ2-1, is EAGVTQFPSHSVIEKGQTVTLRCDPISGHDNLYWYRRVMGKEIKFLLHFVKESKQDESGMPNNRFLAERTGGTYSTLKVQPAELEDSGVYFCASSQERGPLSYNEQFFGPGTRLTVL.

This clone was counted once. The chain joins TRBV4-3 to TRBJ2-1; D remains unclear. Germline V gives CDR1 LGHNA, CDR2 YSLEER. V was trimmed by 0 bases and J by 12 bases, leaving 12 bases between them. The CDR3 covers 13 residues. The CDR3: CASSQDISQWQFF. The CDR3 region has the DNA TGCGCCAGCAGCCAAGATATATCGCAGTGGCAGTTCTTC.

The chain employs TRBV7-4 and TRBJ2-7; 8 bases are shared with TRBD1. Per the germline V gene, CDR1 is SGHVT and CDR2 is SQSDAQ. J was trimmed by 3 bases and V by 1 base; bases with no gene match: 8. The CDR3 sequence is 16 residues long. CDR3 DNA: TGTGCCAGCAGCTTAGTAGGGACAGGAGGTGTCTACGAGCAGTACTTC. It translates to CASSLVGTGGVYEQYF. Variable domain in full (rest from reference TRBV7-4 and TRBJ2-7): GAGVSQSPRYKVAKRGRDVALRCDSISGHVTLYWYRQTLGQGSEVLTYSQSDAQRDKSGRPSGRFSAERPERSVSTLKIQRTEQGDSAVYLCASSLVGTGGVYEQYFGPGTRLTVT.